This T cell receptor (beta chain) came from a study of blood T cell repertoires in COVID-19. Across the whole study: Researchers got acute and convalescent COVID-19 samples from the United States, Italy and Spain. T cells, B-cell-depleted T cells, or PBMCs provided the cDNA or gDNA that served as material.

After removal of 3 bases from V and 3 bases from J, the junction contained 8 bases not matched to a gene. This CDR3 is 16 amino acids long. Germline loops: CDR1 SNHLY, CDR2 FYNNEI. Original processing methods: Reference gene primer amplification gave nucleated cell count estimates. Produced via immunoSEQ multiplex PCR; TCRdb's table is partial and in-frame only. D and trimming come from the DNA, and the V and J calls and clone size come from that table. The table records about 160,000 clones, over 80% of them present only once. The material sequenced was peripheral blood. This chain joins TRBV2 and TRBJ2-7; 10 positions match TRBD2. The clonotype originates from a woman aged 45-65 years with acute or convalescent COVID-19. The CDR3 is CASSDGMGLANYEQYF. CDR3 sequence (DNA): TGTGCCAGCAGTGATGGCATGGGACTAGCGAACTACGAGCAGTACTTC.